This entry lists 26 T cell receptor beta chains sequenced from one sample in a study of regulatory T cells. The PCR used 52 TRBV and 13 TRBJ primers. Clones were read by immunoSEQ multiplex PCR, and TCRdb kept only the in-frame ones, dropping some. The data show about 5,700 clones, with 75% to 90% seen just once and 1.5% to 2.5% held by the top ten. Study-level points and caveats: Regulatory T cells from CD3G-deficient patients were less diverse than autologous conventional CD4+ cells and control regulatory cells.

These receptors lack a known antigen. The sample was CD4+ Tregs sorted from blood. The source of these receptors is a person between 18 and 30 years old with CD3G deficiency.

The chain is built from TRBV7-9 and TRBJ2-1; D call uncertain. The CDR3 extends over 13 amino acids. Trimming took 7 bases from V and 2 from J, leaving 9 bases between them. CDR1 is SEHNR and CDR2 is FQNEAQ in the germline V gene (reference sequence). The CDR3 DNA reads TGTGCCAGCACAAGTGACACCTACAATGAGCAGTTCTTC. Translation: CASTSDTYNEQFF. Combining the CDR3 with reference TRBV7-9 and TRBJ2-1 gives the whole variable domain DTGVSQNPRHKITKRGQNVTFRCDPISEHNRLYWYRQTLGQGPEFLTYFQNEAQLEKSRLLSDRFSAERPKGSFSTLEIQRTEQGDSAMYLCASTSDTYNEQFFGPGTRLTVL.

The CDR3 is CASSLSRRSSHNQPQHF. DNA of the CDR3: TGTGCCAGCAGTTTAAGTCGCCGGAGTTCTCATAATCAGCCCCAGCATTTT. The genes are TRBV28 and TRBJ1-5; the D is unclear. The V and J ends lost 2 bases and 4 bases respectively, with 18 bases between them. The CDR3 is 17 amino acids. Germline assignment: CDR1 MDHEN and CDR2 SYDVKM.

The J gene is TRBJ1-1, the V gene TRBV19; D is ambiguous. Germline V gene sequence: CDR1 LNHDA, CDR2 SQIVND (reference sequence). With 6 bases removed from V and 5 bases from J, the gap between germline ends came to 13 bases. The CDR3 spans 13 residues. CDR3 sequence reads: CASSPLGKTEAFF. The CDR3 region has the DNA TGTGCCAGTAGCCCCTTGGGGAAGACTGAAGCTTTCTTT.

The DNA of the CDR3 is TGTGCCAGCAGTTTCCCTGCCGCGACAGGGACCTCCTACAATGAGCAGTTCTTC. Translated, it gives CASSFPAATGTSYNEQFF. J is TRBJ2-1 and V is TRBV28; the match to TRBD1 covers 7 bases. CDR1 MDHEN and CDR2 SYDVKM come from the germline V gene. This CDR3 comprises 18 residues. V dropped 3 bases and J dropped 0; count of bases not matched to a gene: 11.

The chain uses TRBV10-3 and TRBJ2-3; tentative D call: TRBD1 (7 bases). The CDR3 totals 14 residues. Trimming stripped 6 bases from V and 2 bases from J, with 12 bases between. Germline V gives CDR1 ENHRY, CDR2 SYGVKD. The CDR3 spells CAIRRDSDTDTQYF. As DNA, the CDR3 is TGTGCCATCAGGCGGGACAGTGACACAGATACGCAGTATTTT.

The chain links TRBV6-5 to TRBJ2-7, with D maybe TRBD2 (5 bases). The CDR3 runs 13 residues. Per germline, CDR1 MNHEY and CDR2 SVGAGI. V was trimmed by 6 bases and J by 7 bases, leaving 16 bases between them. The CDR3 spells CASSLQPGMEQYF. The DNA for the CDR3 is TGTGCCAGCAGCCTACAGCCGGGGATGGAGCAGTACTTC.

The chain combines TRBV28 with TRBJ2-7; D gene ambiguous. This CDR3 is built from 12 residues. Trimming stripped 4 bases from V and 4 bases from J, with 8 bases between. CDR1 MDHEN and CDR2 SYDVKM come from the germline V gene. CDR3 sequence: CASSSVGYEQYF. The CDR3 nucleotides read TGTGCCAGCAGTTCGGTAGGGTACGAGCAGTACTTC.

This chain joins TRBV7-6 and TRBJ1-6, with 7 bases aligning to TRBD1. Per the germline V gene, CDR1 is SGHVS and CDR2 is FNYEAQ. CDR3 size: 13 residues. Unmatched junction bases numbered 3, after V lost 5 bases and J lost 8 bases. The CDR3 DNA reads TGTGCCAGCAGCCACGGGACAGATTCACCCCTCCACTTT. Protein: CASSHGTDSPLHF.

This chain uses TRBV5-1 with TRBJ2-1, with D possibly being TRBD1 or TRBD2 (5 bases each). The CDR3 has 13 residues. Trimming removed 0 bases at V and 7 bases at J, with 8 bases between. The germline V gene has CDR1 SGHRS and CDR2 YFSETQ. The CDR3 coding sequence is TGCGCCAGCAGCTTGGAGAGGGGAAATGAGCAGTTCTTC. Translating gives CASSLERGNEQFF.

This chain joins TRBV5-1 and TRBJ2-3, with 11 positions matching TRBD2. Per germline, CDR1 SGHRS and CDR2 YFSETQ. V shed 4 bases, J shed 1 base, and the junction held 5 bases outside the gene matches. This CDR3 has 16 amino acids. CDR3 in amino acids: CASSLTSGSGTDTQYF. The CDR3 bases are TGCGCCAGCAGCCTTACTAGCGGGAGTGGCACAGATACGCAGTATTTT.

The chain combines TRBV19 with TRBJ1-2, with a possible D match to TRBD1 (6 bases). Trimming removed 1 base at V and 14 bases at J, with 26 bases between. CDR3 size: 16 residues. Germline CDR1 and CDR2: LNHDA and SQIVND (reference sequence). CDR3 DNA sequence: TGTGCCAGTAGTATAGGCATGGGAGGACAGCTCGGGTCGCTGACCTTC. It codes for CASSIGMGGQLGSLTF.

This chain connects TRBV6-1 to TRBJ2-7; 9 bases match TRBD1. With V trimmed by 6 bases and J by 2 bases, 5 bases remained unmatched. The germline V gene has CDR1 MNHNS and CDR2 SASEGT. The CDR3 covers 14 residues. The CDR3 loop reads CASRATGGTYEQYF. Written as DNA, the CDR3 is TGTGCCAGCAGAGCGACAGGGGGAACCTACGAGCAGTACTTC.

The V and J genes are TRBV7-9 and TRBJ2-2; D is uncertain. Germline assignment: CDR1 SEHNR and CDR2 FQNEAQ (reference sequence). Trimming left V 1 base short and J 7 bases short, with 4 bases between. The CDR3 totals 12 residues. CDR3 in DNA: TGTGCCAGCAGCTTAGTGGGCGGGGAGCTGTTTTTT. It yields the protein CASSLVGGELFF.

The chain is built from TRBV11-2 and TRBJ2-7, with D uncertain. Germline V gene data show CDR1 as SGHAT and CDR2 as FQNNGV. Trimming pared 1 base from V and 7 bases from J, leaving 11 bases between. The CDR3 extends over 13 amino acids. CDR3 sequence reads: CASSLARTPEQYF. DNA for the CDR3: TGTGCCAGCAGCTTAGCCCGGACCCCGGAGCAGTACTTC. Supplemented by reference TRBV11-2 and TRBJ2-7, the full variable domain reads EAGVAQSPRYKIIEKRQSVAFWCNPISGHATLYWYQQILGQGPKLLIQFQNNGVVDDSQLPKDRFSAERLKGVDSTLKIQPAKLEDSAVYLCASSLARTPEQYFGPGTRLTVT.

The genes are TRBV7-8 and TRBJ2-1; weak D call: TRBD1 (6 bases). The CDR3 spans 16 residues. Germline assignment: CDR1 SGHVS and CDR2 FQNEAQ. With 3 bases removed from V and 2 bases from J, the gap between germline ends came to 14 bases. CDR3 amino acids: CASSLWRQATYNEQFF. CDR3 DNA: TGTGCCAGCAGCTTGTGGAGACAGGCCACCTACAATGAGCAGTTCTTC.

The chain recombines TRBV18 with TRBJ2-7, with 12 bases identical to TRBD2. The CDR3 length is 15 residues. Germline assignment: CDR1 KGHSH and CDR2 LQKENI. V shed 5 bases and J 2 bases; nucleotides not matched to a gene: 4. The CDR3 sequence: CASSELAGGPYEQYF. CDR3 nucleotides: TGTGCCAGCTCAGAACTAGCGGGAGGCCCCTACGAGCAGTACTTC.

The rearrangement links TRBV28 to TRBJ1-5; 8 nucleotides align to TRBD1. This CDR3 is built from 15 residues. Germline CDR1 MDHEN, CDR2 SYDVKM. With V trimmed by 5 bases and J by 7 bases, 10 bases remained unmatched. CDR3 in amino acids: CASSLSGTGFQPQHF. CDR3 nucleotides: TGTGCCAGCAGTCTTTCCGGGACAGGTTTCCAGCCCCAGCATTTT.

V gene TRBV28 combines with J gene TRBJ2-1; TRBD2 aligns across 7 bases. Germline trimming cut 2 bases from V and 0 bases from J; bases unmatched to any gene: 4. The V gene's germline CDR1 is MDHEN and CDR2 SYDVKM. This CDR3 region has 16 residues. The CDR3 nucleotides read TGTGCCAGCAGTTTAGGGGGGGGGAGCTCCTACAATGAGCAGTTCTTC. Translating gives CASSLGGGSSYNEQFF.

V gene TRBV5-1 combines with J gene TRBJ2-3; a weak D match, TRBD2 (5 bases). This CDR3 comprises 14 residues. Germline V gene sequence: CDR1 SGHRS, CDR2 YFSETQ. V was cut by 4 bases and J by 5 bases, with 14 bases left in between. In DNA, the CDR3 is TGCGCCAGCAGCCCTACTAGGAATGGAGATACGCAGTATTTT. Its protein is CASSPTRNGDTQYF. Combining the CDR3 with reference TRBV5-1 and TRBJ2-3 gives the whole variable domain KAGVTQTPRYLIKTRGQQVTLSCSPISGHRSVSWYQQTPGQGLQFLFEYFSETQRNKGNFPGRFSGRQFSNSRSEMNVSTLELGDSALYLCASSPTRNGDTQYFGPGTRLTVL.

The chain carries TRBV20-1 and TRBJ1-1, with D unclear. The CDR3 is made up of 11 amino acids. Germline V gene sequence: CDR1 DFQATT, CDR2 SNEGSKA (reference sequence). V lost 5 bases, J lost 3 bases, and 7 bases lay in between. CDR3 protein: CSARSHTEAFF. In DNA, the CDR3 is TGCAGTGCTCGCTCGCACACTGAAGCTTTCTTT.

The J gene is TRBJ2-5, the V gene TRBV7-9; no clear D gene. This CDR3 contains 13 residues. The germline gives CDR1 SEHNR, CDR2 FQNEAQ (reference sequence). The germline V and J ends were trimmed by 1 base and 2 bases, with 5 bases remaining between them. The CDR3 protein is CASSLDQQETQYF. Written as DNA, the CDR3 is TGTGCCAGCAGCTTAGATCAACAAGAGACCCAGTACTTC.

The V call is TRBV2, the J call TRBJ1-4; TRBD1 matches 10 bases. The length of the CDR3 is 20 residues. The germline V gene encodes CDR1 SNHLY and CDR2 FYNNEI. With 3 bases clipped from V and 0 bases from J, the junction kept 13 bases outside the gene matches. The CDR3 region is CASSDKESGTGAATNEKLFF. The CDR3 coding sequence is TGTGCCAGCAGTGATAAGGAAAGTGGGACAGGGGCTGCAACTAATGAAAAACTGTTTTTT. The whole variable domain, remainder taken from reference TRBV2 and TRBJ1-4, is EPEVTQTPSHQVTQMGQEVILRCVPISNHLYFYWYRQILGQKVEFLVSFYNNEISEKSEIFDDQFSVERPDGSNFTLKIRSTKLEDSAMYFCASSDKESGTGAATNEKLFFGSGTQLSVL.

This clone was seen more than once but under ten times. The chain has TRBV28 and TRBJ1-2, with 9 bases aligning to TRBD1. CDR1 is MDHEN and CDR2 is SYDVKM in the germline V gene. Trimming removed 5 bases from V and 7 bases from J; junction bases left unmatched: 8. This CDR3 comprises 14 residues. In DNA, the CDR3 is TGTGCCAGCAGTCCTGGGACAGGGATCCTTGGCTACACCTTC. Its protein product is CASSPGTGILGYTF.

The chain couples TRBV5-1 to TRBJ1-1; TRBD1 might be the D (6 bases). V lost 2 bases to trimming and J lost 1 base, with 12 bases between them. The germline CDR1 and CDR2 sequences are SGHRS and YFSETQ. There are 15 residues in the CDR3. The CDR3 reads CASSFLGRGNTEAFF. The CDR3 nucleotides read TGCGCCAGCAGCTTTCTCGGCAGGGGGAACACTGAAGCTTTCTTT.

The chain couples TRBV5-1 to TRBJ2-6; no definite D call. The CDR3 is 19 amino acids. The V gene lost 0 bases and the J gene lost 0 bases, with 16 bases spanning the gap. The germline V gene encodes CDR1 SGHRS and CDR2 YFSETQ. CDR3 nucleotides: TGCGCCAGCAGCTTGGGAGGCCCGCGGCTTCACTCTGGGGCCAACGTCCTGACTTTC. Amino acids: CASSLGGPRLHSGANVLTF.

This clone was counted once. The rearrangement joins TRBV28 to TRBJ1-5; 9 bases line up with TRBD1. Per the germline V gene, CDR1 is MDHEN and CDR2 is SYDVKM. The CDR3 is 15 residues long. With V trimmed by 10 bases and J by 6 bases, 13 bases remained unmatched. CDR3 in DNA: TGTGCCACGACGGACAGGGGAGATTTCGGTCAGCCCCAGCATTTT. Translating it yields CATTDRGDFGQPQHF.